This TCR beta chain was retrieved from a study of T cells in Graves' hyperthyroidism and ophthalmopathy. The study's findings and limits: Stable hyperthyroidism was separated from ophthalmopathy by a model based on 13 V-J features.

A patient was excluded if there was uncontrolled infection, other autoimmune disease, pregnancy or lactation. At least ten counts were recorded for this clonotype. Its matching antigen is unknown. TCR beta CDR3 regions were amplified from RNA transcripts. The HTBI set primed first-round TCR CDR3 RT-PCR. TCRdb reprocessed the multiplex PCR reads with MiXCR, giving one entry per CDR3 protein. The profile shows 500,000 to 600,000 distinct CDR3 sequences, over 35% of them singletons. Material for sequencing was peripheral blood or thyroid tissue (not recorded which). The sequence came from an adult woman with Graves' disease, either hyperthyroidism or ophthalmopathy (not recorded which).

The CDR3 protein is CASSYGGNYEQYF. The CDR3 bases are TGTGCCAGCAGTTACGGGGGAAATTACGAGCAGTACTTC. The chain employs TRBV12-3 or TRBV12-4 and TRBJ2-7; the D gene is possibly TRBD2 (6 bases). This CDR3 comprises 13 residues. Deletions cut 4 bases from V and 4 bases from J, with 11 bases between.